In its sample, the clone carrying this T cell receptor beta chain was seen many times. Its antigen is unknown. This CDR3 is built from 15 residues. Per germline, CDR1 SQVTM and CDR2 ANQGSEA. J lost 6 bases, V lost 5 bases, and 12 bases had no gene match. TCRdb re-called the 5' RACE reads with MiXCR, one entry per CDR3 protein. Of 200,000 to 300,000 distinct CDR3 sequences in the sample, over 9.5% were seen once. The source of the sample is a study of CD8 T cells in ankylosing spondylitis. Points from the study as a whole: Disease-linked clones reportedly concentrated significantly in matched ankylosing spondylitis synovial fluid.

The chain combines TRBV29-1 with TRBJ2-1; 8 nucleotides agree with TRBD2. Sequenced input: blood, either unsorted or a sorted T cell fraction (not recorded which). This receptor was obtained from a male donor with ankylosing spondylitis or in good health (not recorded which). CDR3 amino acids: CSVFYPGLDLNEQFF. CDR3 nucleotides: TGCAGCGTTTTCTACCCGGGACTAGATCTCAATGAGCAGTTCTTC.